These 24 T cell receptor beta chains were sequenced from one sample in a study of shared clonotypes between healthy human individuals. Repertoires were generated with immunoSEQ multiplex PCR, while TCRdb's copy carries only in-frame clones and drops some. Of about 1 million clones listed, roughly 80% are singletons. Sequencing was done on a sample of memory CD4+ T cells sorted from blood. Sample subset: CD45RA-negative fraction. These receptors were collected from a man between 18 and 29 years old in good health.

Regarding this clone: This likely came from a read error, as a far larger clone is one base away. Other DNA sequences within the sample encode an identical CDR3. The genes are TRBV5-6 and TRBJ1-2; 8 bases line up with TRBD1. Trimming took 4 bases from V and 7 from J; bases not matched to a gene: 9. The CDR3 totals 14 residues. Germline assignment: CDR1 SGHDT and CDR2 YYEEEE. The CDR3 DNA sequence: TGTGCCAGCAGCGCCGGGACAGGCGACCGTGGCTACACCTTC. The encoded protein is CASSAGTGDRGYTF.

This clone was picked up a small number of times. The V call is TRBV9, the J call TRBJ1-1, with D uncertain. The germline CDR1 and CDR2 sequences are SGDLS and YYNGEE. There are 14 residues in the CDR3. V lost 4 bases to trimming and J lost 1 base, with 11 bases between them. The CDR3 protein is CASSQGNTNTEAFF. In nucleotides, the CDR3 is TGTGCCAGCAGCCAAGGGAATACGAACACTGAAGCTTTCTTT.

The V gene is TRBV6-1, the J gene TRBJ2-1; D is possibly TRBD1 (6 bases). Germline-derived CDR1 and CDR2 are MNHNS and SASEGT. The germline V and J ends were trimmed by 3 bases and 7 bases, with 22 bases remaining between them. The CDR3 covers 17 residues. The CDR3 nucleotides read TGTGCCAGCAGTGAGCTGTGGGGCCGGCAGGGGTCGAATGAGCAGTTCTTC. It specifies CASSELWGRQGSNEQFF.

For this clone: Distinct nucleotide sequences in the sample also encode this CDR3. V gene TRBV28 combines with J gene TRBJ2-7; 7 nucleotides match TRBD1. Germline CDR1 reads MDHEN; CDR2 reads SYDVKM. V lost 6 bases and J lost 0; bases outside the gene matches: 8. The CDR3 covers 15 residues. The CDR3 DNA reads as TGTGCCAGCAGCTACACCGGGACAGACTCCTACGAGCAGTACTTC. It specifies CASSYTGTDSYEQYF.

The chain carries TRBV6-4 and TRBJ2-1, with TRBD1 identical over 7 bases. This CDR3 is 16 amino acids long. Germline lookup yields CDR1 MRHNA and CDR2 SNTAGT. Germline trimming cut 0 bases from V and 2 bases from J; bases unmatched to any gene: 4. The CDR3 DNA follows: TGTGCCAGCAGTGACTCGAAGGGGGCGACCTACAATGAGCAGTTCTTC. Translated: CASSDSKGATYNEQFF.

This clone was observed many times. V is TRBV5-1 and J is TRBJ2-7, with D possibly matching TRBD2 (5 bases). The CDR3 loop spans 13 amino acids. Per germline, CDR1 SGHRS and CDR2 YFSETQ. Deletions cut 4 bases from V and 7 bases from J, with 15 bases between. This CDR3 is CASSHPSSGEQYF. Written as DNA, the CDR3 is TGCGCCAGCAGCCACCCCAGCTCGGGAGAGCAGTACTTC.

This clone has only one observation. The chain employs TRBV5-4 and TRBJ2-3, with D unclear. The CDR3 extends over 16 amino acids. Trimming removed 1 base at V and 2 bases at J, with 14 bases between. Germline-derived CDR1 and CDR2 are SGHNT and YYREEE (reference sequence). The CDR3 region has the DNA TGTGCCAGCAGCTTGATGCGTGACCCTACCACAGATACGCAGTATTTT. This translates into CASSLMRDPTTDTQYF.

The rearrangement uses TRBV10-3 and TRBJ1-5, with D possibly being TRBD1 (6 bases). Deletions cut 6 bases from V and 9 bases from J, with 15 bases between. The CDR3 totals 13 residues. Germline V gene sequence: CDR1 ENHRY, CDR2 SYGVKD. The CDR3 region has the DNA TGTGCCATCAGGGGGGGCAAGGCGTTGCCCCAGCATTTT. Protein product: CAIRGGKALPQHF.

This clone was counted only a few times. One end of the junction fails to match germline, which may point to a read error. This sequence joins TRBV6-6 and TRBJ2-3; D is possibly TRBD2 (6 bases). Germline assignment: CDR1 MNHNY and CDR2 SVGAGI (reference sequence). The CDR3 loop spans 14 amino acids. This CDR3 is CASSTGDSTYTQYF. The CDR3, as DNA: TGTGCCAGCAGTACGGGGGACTCCACATATACGCAGTATTTT.

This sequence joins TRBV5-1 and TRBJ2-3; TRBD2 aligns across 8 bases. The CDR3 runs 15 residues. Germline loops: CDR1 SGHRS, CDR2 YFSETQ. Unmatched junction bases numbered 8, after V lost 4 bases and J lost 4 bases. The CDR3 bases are TGCGCCAGCAGCCCAGCGGGGGCAGTGGCAGATACGCAGTATTTT. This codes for CASSPAGAVADTQYF.

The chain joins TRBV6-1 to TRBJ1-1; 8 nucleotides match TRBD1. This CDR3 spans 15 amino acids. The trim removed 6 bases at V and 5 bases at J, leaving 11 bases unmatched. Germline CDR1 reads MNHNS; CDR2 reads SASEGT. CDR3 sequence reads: CASRQNPGGLTEAFF. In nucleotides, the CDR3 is TGTGCCAGCAGGCAGAATCCAGGGGGCTTGACTGAAGCTTTCTTT.

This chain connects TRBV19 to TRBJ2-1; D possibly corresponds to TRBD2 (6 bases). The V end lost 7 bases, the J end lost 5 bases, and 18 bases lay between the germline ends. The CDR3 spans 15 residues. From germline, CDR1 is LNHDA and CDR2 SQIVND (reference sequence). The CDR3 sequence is CASKGGRESNNEQFF. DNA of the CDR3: TGTGCCAGTAAGGGAGGCCGAGAATCCAACAATGAGCAGTTCTTC.

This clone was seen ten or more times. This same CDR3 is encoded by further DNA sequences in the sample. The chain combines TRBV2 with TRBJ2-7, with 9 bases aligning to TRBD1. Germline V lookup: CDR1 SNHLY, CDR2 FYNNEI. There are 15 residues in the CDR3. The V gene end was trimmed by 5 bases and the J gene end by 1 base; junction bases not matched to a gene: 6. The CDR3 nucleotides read TGTGCCAGCAGTCGGGGACAGGGTCTTTCCTACGAGCAGTACTTC. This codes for CASSRGQGLSYEQYF.

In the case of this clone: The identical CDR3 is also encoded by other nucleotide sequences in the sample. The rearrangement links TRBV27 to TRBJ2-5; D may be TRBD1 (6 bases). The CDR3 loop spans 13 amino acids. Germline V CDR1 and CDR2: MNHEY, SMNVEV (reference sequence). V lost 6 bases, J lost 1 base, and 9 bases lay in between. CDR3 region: CASRKTGQETQYF. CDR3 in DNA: TGTGCCAGCAGAAAGACAGGCCAAGAGACCCAGTACTTC.

The chain's CDR3 is CAWSVEHEQYF. CDR3 nucleotides: TGTGCCTGGAGTGTTGAGCACGAGCAGTACTTC. This sequence joins TRBV30 and TRBJ2-7; no firm D call. Trimming removed 0 bases at V and 5 bases at J, with 5 bases between. The CDR3 contains 11 residues. Germline V gives CDR1 GTSNPN, CDR2 SVGIG (reference sequence).

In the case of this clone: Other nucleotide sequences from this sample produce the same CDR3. CDR3 residues: CAISESGTGAFF. For the CDR3, the DNA is TGTGCCATCAGTGAATCCGGGACGGGGGCTTTCTTT. The V gene is TRBV10-3, the J gene TRBJ1-1; perhaps TRBD1 as D (5 bases). Trimming took 3 bases from V and 11 from J, leaving 13 bases between them. Germline V gene lookup returns CDR1 ENHRY and CDR2 SYGVKD. The CDR3 contains 12 residues.

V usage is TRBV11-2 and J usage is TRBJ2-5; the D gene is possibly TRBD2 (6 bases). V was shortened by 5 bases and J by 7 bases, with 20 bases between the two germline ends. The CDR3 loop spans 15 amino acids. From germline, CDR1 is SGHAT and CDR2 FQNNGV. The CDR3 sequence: CASSGGTSDGGTQYF. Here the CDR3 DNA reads TGTGCCAGCAGCGGGGGGACCAGCGACGGGGGGACCCAGTACTTC. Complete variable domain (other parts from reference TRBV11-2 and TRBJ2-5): EAGVAQSPRYKIIEKRQSVAFWCNPISGHATLYWYQQILGQGPKLLIQFQNNGVVDDSQLPKDRFSAERLKGVDSTLKIQPAKLEDSAVYLCASSGGTSDGGTQYFGPGTRLLVL.

The CDR3 DNA reads as TGCGCCAGCAGCCCCGGGTATGCGGCTAATGAAAAACTGTTTTTT. Translating it yields CASSPGYAANEKLFF. The chain is built from TRBV5-1 and TRBJ1-4; D is unclear. V lost 4 bases, J lost 3 bases, and 13 bases lay in between. Germline loops: CDR1 SGHRS, CDR2 YFSETQ. The CDR3 length is 15 residues.

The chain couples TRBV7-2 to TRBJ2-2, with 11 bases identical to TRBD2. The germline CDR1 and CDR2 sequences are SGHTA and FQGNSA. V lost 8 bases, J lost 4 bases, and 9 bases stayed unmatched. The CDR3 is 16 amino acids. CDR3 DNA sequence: TGTGCCAGCTCCAGCGCCCTAGCGGGAGGCACCGGGGAGCTGTTTTTT. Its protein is CASSSALAGGTGELFF.

Here the CDR3 reads CASSTGLAGLLETQYF. CDR3 nucleotide sequence: TGCGCCAGCAGTACGGGACTAGCGGGTCTTTTGGAGACCCAGTACTTC. The chain has TRBV10-1 and TRBJ2-5, with 12 bases fitting TRBD2. Germline CDR1 WNHNN, CDR2 SYGVQD (reference sequence). V dropped 5 bases and J dropped 5; count of bases not matched to a gene: 9. This CDR3 has 16 amino acids.

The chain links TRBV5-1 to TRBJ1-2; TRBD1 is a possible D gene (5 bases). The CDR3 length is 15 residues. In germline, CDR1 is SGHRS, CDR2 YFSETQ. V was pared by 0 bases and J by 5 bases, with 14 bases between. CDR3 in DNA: TGCGCCAGCAGCTTGGAAGCGGCCAGGGCTTATGGCTACACCTTC. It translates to CASSLEAARAYGYTF.

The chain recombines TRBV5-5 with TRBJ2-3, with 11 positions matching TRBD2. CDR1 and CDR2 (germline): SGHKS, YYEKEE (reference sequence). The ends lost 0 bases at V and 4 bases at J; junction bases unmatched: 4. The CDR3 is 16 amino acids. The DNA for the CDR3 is TGTGCCAGCAGCTTGGGACTAGCGGGAAGGCCAGATACGCAGTATTTT. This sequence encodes CASSLGLAGRPDTQYF.

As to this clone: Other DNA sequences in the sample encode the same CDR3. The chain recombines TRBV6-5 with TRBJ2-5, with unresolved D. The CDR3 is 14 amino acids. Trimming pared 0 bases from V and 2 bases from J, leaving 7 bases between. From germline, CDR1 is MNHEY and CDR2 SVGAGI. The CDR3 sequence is CASSYSALQETQYF. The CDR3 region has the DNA TGTGCCAGCAGTTACTCGGCGTTGCAAGAGACCCAGTACTTC.

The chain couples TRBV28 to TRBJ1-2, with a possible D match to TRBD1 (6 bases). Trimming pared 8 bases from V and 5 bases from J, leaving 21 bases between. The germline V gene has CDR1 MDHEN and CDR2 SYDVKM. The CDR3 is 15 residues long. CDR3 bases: TGTGCCAGCGTACAGGGAATTACCCAACTGTATGGCTACACCTTC. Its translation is CASVQGITQLYGYTF.